A selection of T cell receptor beta chains follows, all from one sample in a study of blood T cell repertoires in COVID-19. Sequenced by immunoSEQ multiplex PCR; TCRdb stores in-frame clones only, minus some. This sample has about 34,000 clones; more than 70% occur once, and the top ten carry under 15%. Sequencing was performed on peripheral blood. Every receptor here comes from a man of 80 years or more with active or convalescent COVID-19. Each CDR3 is given with its conserved first and last residue. Each record gives: clone size, D gene, CDR3 length, J gene, V gene, CDR3 protein, CDR3 DNA. A D gene is named only where the DNA matches it firmly. Rows may omit the clone size; those that give it use once, few, many or a size class.

clone_size: few; d_call: NA; cdr3_length: 13; j_call: TRBJ1-5; v_call: TRBV2; cdr3_aa: CASRRDNNQPQHF; cdr3_nt: TGTGCCAGCAGAAGGGACAACAATCAGCCCCAGCATTTT
clone_size: few; d_call: TRBD2; cdr3_length: 14; j_call: TRBJ2-1; v_call: TRBV6-5; cdr3_aa: CASTPGLGHNEQFF; cdr3_nt: TGTGCCAGCACCCCGGGACTAGGACACAATGAGCAGTTCTTC
clone_size: once; d_call: NA; cdr3_length: 16; j_call: TRBJ2-1; v_call: TRBV27; cdr3_aa: CASSQRPDISYNEQFF; cdr3_nt: TGTGCCAGCAGCCAACGACCTGACATATCCTACAATGAGCAGTTCTTC
clone_size: NA; d_call: NA; cdr3_length: 19; j_call: TRBJ2-3; v_call: TRBV21-1; cdr3_aa: CASSKRLAGGPGHTDTQYF; cdr3_nt: TGTGCCAGCAGCAAACGACTAGCGGGAGGGCCGGGCCACACAGATACGCAGTATTTT
clone_size: NA; d_call: TRBD1; cdr3_length: 16; j_call: TRBJ1-2; v_call: TRBV19; cdr3_aa: CASRVGEGQGVSGYTF; cdr3_nt: TGTGCCAGCCGCGTCGGCGAGGGACAGGGCGTGTCTGGCTACACCTTC
clone_size: few; d_call: NA; cdr3_length: 13; j_call: TRBJ2-1; v_call: TRBV29-1; cdr3_aa: CSGGVLLSNEQFF; cdr3_nt: TGCAGTGGAGGTGTATTATTAAGCAATGAGCAGTTCTTC
clone_size: NA; d_call: NA; cdr3_length: 15; j_call: TRBJ2-7; v_call: TRBV6-6; cdr3_aa: CASSYEGPTVYEQYF; cdr3_nt: TGTGCCAGCAGTTACGAGGGTCCGACGGTGTACGAGCAGTACTTC
clone_size: NA; d_call: TRBD1; cdr3_length: 16; j_call: TRBJ2-7; v_call: TRBV7-2; cdr3_aa: CASSRGQGAGLREQYF; cdr3_nt: TGTGCCAGCAGTCGGGGACAGGGGGCGGGACTGCGAGAGCAGTACTTC
clone_size: NA; d_call: TRBD2; cdr3_length: 13; j_call: TRBJ2-1; v_call: TRBV29-1; cdr3_aa: CSVRSGSNNEQFF; cdr3_nt: TGCAGCGTTAGGAGCGGGAGCAACAATGAGCAGTTCTTC
clone_size: NA; d_call: NA; cdr3_length: 15; j_call: TRBJ2-7; v_call: TRBV28; cdr3_aa: CASSYQDSFGYEQYF; cdr3_nt: TGTGCCAGCAGTTACCAAGACAGCTTCGGCTACGAGCAGTACTTC